The TCR beta chain under discussion was sequenced for a study of graft-versus-host responses after intestinal transplantation. For the study at large: Multivisceral, liver-intestinal, or isolated intestinal grafts went to recipients. Every one of the recipients received anti-thymocyte globulin induction and afterwards took tacrolimus and steroids for around 3 years.

Germline CDR1 reads MGHRA; CDR2 reads YSYEKL. This CDR3 is 16 amino acids long. The junction had 6 bases not matched to a gene; V was cut back by 1 base and J by 8 bases. Study outcomes and limitations: Those patients showing graft-donor T cell macrochimerism displayed high graft-versus-host to host-versus-graft clonal ratios in allografts. Recipient marrow harbored GvH clones, some of which surfaced first in ileum or blood.

Sequencing was performed with immunoSEQ multiplex PCR; in TCRdb, only in-frame clones are kept and a portion is missing. The table shows about 51,000 clones, with around 90% occurring only once. A note on this clone: Its specificity is unknown.

The clonotype was recovered from a human donor who was the organ donor for an intestinal transplant. The chain is built from TRBV4-1 and TRBJ2-1, with TRBD2 matching 12 bases. This specimen consisted of unstimulated CD4+ T cells sorted from spleen or lymph node cells, obtained before transplant. The CDR3 spells CASSQATSGRVYEQFF. CDR3 DNA sequence: TGCGCCAGCAGCCAAGCGACTAGCGGGAGAGTCTATGAGCAGTTCTTC.